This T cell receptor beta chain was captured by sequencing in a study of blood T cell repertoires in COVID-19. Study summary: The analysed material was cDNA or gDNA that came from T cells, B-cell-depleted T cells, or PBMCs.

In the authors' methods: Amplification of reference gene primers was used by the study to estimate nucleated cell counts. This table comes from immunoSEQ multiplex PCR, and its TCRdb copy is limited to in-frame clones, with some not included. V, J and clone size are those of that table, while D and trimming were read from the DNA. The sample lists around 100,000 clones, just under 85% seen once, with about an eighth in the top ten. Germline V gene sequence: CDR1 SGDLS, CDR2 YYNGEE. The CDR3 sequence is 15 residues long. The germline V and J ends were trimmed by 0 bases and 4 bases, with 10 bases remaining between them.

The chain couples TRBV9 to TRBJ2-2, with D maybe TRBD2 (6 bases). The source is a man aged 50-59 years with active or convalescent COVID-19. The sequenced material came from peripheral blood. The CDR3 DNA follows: TGTGCCAGCAGCGTAGTCGGGGGAGGCACCGGGGAGCTGTTTTTT. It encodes CASSVVGGGTGELFF. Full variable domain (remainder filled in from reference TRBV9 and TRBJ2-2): DSGVTQTPKHLITATGQRVTLRCSPRSGDLSVYWYQQSLDQGLQFLIQYYNGEERAKGNILERFSAQQFPDLHSELNLSSLELGDSALYFCASSVVGGGTGELFFGEGSRLTVL.